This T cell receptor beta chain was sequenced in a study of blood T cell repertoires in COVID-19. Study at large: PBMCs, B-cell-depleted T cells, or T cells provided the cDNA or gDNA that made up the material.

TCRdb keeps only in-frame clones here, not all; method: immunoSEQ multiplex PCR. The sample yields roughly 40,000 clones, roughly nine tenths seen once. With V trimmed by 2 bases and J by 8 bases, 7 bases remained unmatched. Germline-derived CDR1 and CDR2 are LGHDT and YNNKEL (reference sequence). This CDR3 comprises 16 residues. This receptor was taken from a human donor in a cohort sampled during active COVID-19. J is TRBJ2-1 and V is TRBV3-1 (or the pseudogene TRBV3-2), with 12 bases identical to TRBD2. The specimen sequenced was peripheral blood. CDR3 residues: CASSQPPGLAGHEQFF. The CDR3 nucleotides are TGTGCCAGCAGCCAACCCCCCGGACTAGCGGGGCATGAGCAGTTCTTC.